Listed below are T cell receptor beta chains from one sample, sequenced in a study of T cell responses to AZD1222 COVID-19 vaccine. Only in-frame clones appear in the TCRdb table, and some are missing; sequencing was by immunoSEQ multiplex PCR. The table records over 120,000 clones, roughly 90% of them present only once. The sample here was peripheral blood, taken on day 0 of AZD1222 vaccination. The receptors were sampled from an adult in good health. Both conserved end residues are part of each CDR3. D genes are given only for firm matches. Clone size is stated in some rows and not others, as once, few, many or a class when expanded.

J gene: TRBJ1-5; clone size: NA; V gene: TRBV5-1; D gene: TRBD1; CDR3 DNA: TGCGCCAGCAGCTTGGAAACAGGGGGTCATCAGCCCCAGCATTTT; CDR3 protein: CASSLETGGHQPQHF
J gene: TRBJ2-7; clone size: NA; V gene: TRBV5-1; D gene: NA; CDR3 DNA: TGCGCCAGCAGCTCAGAAGCTTACTCCTACGAGCAGTACTTC; CDR3 protein: CASSSEAYSYEQYF
J gene: TRBJ2-3; clone size: NA; V gene: TRBV28; D gene: TRBD2; CDR3 DNA: TGTGCCAGCAGTTCTGCTAGCGGCTTCACAGATACGCAGTATTTT; CDR3 protein: CASSSASGFTDTQYF
J gene: TRBJ2-7; clone size: NA; V gene: TRBV11-1; D gene: TRBD2; CDR3 DNA: TGTGCCAGCAGCTTACGGACTAGCGGCACCTACGAGCAGTACTTC; CDR3 protein: CASSLRTSGTYEQYF
J gene: TRBJ2-2; clone size: NA; V gene: TRBV6-6; D gene: NA; CDR3 DNA: TGTGCCAGCAGCTCACAGGGCCCGAACACCGGGGAGCTGTTTTTT; CDR3 protein: CASSSQGPNTGELFF
J gene: TRBJ2-7; clone size: NA; V gene: TRBV10-3; D gene: NA; CDR3 DNA: TGTGCCATCAGTGATGGTCTCTACGAGCAGTACTTC; CDR3 protein: CAISDGLYEQYF
J gene: TRBJ2-1; clone size: NA; V gene: TRBV5-1; D gene: TRBD1; CDR3 DNA: TGCGCCAGCAGCTTCGCGGGACAGGGGGCTAATGAGCAGTTCTTC; CDR3 protein: CASSFAGQGANEQFF
J gene: TRBJ1-2; clone size: NA; V gene: TRBV4-1; D gene: TRBD1; CDR3 DNA: TGCGCCAGCAGCCACGGACAGGGGGCACCCCCTAACTATGGCTACACCTTC; CDR3 protein: CASSHGQGAPPNYGYTF
J gene: TRBJ1-2; clone size: NA; V gene: TRBV5-6; D gene: NA; CDR3 DNA: TGTGCCAGCAGCTTGTATACGGTCACAGACGGCTACACCTTC; CDR3 protein: CASSLYTVTDGYTF
J gene: TRBJ2-1; clone size: NA; V gene: TRBV5-6; D gene: NA; CDR3 DNA: TGTGCCAGCAGCCTTAACTTCGGGCCCGAGCAGTTCTTC; CDR3 protein: CASSLNFGPEQFF
J gene: TRBJ2-1; clone size: NA; V gene: TRBV28; D gene: NA; CDR3 DNA: TGTGCCAGCAGTTCCCTTGGGGCCTACAATGAGCAGTTCTTC; CDR3 protein: CASSSLGAYNEQFF
J gene: TRBJ1-3; clone size: once; V gene: TRBV7-2; D gene: NA; CDR3 DNA: TGTGCCAGCAGCAGAAGGGACTCTGGAAACACCATATATTTT; CDR3 protein: CASSRRDSGNTIYF
J gene: TRBJ1-5; clone size: NA; V gene: TRBV11-2; D gene: NA; CDR3 DNA: TGTGCCAGCAGCTTAGACCTCGGGGGCAATCAGCCCCAGCATTTT; CDR3 protein: CASSLDLGGNQPQHF
J gene: TRBJ2-3; clone size: NA; V gene: TRBV5-1; D gene: NA; CDR3 DNA: TGCGCCAGCAGCTTGTTTGTCAGCACAGATACGCAGTATTTT; CDR3 protein: CASSLFVSTDTQYF
J gene: TRBJ2-7; clone size: NA; V gene: TRBV11-2; D gene: NA; CDR3 DNA: TGTGCCAGCAGCTTTTTGCGGGGACCTCCTTACCACGAGCAGTACTTC; CDR3 protein: CASSFLRGPPYHEQYF
J gene: TRBJ2-7; clone size: NA; V gene: TRBV5-1; D gene: TRBD1; CDR3 DNA: TGCGCCAGCAGACCCCAAGGGACAGGCCTACGAGGGGAGCAGTACTTC; CDR3 protein: CASRPQGTGLRGEQYF
J gene: TRBJ2-7; clone size: NA; V gene: TRBV9; D gene: NA; CDR3 DNA: TGTGCCAGCAGCGTAGCAGGGGTGGGAGGGGAAGAGCAGTACTTC; CDR3 protein: CASSVAGVGGEEQYF
J gene: TRBJ1-6; clone size: NA; V gene: TRBV4-1; D gene: TRBD1; CDR3 DNA: TGCGCCAGCAGCCAACCGACAGGGGATAATTCACCCCTCCACTTT; CDR3 protein: CASSQPTGDNSPLHF
J gene: TRBJ2-1; clone size: medium-sized; V gene: TRBV14; D gene: TRBD2; CDR3 DNA: TGTGCCAGCAGCCAAGATCGGGGACTAGTCAATGAGCAGTTCTTC; CDR3 protein: CASSQDRGLVNEQFF
J gene: TRBJ2-1; clone size: NA; V gene: TRBV5-1; D gene: TRBD1; CDR3 DNA: TGCGCCAGCAGCAGGGACAGGCGATACAATGAGCAGTTCTTC; CDR3 protein: CASSRDRRYNEQFF
J gene: TRBJ2-3; clone size: NA; V gene: TRBV7-9; D gene: NA; CDR3 DNA: TGTGCCAGCAGCTTAATTCCCCCAGGGTATACAGATACGCAGTATTTT; CDR3 protein: CASSLIPPGYTDTQYF
J gene: TRBJ1-1; clone size: NA; V gene: TRBV28; D gene: NA; CDR3 DNA: TGTGCCAGCAGTTTACTCCCGAGGATGAACACTGAAGCTTTCTTT; CDR3 protein: CASSLLPRMNTEAFF
J gene: TRBJ1-2; clone size: NA; V gene: TRBV28; D gene: NA; CDR3 DNA: TGTGCCAGCAGTTTATTAGCCCGGGGTAACTATGGCTACACCTTC; CDR3 protein: CASSLLARGNYGYTF
J gene: TRBJ1-1; clone size: NA; V gene: TRBV6-5; D gene: TRBD1; CDR3 DNA: TGTGCCAGCCGGTTCACAGGGGTGCCTCCTGAAGCTTTCTTT; CDR3 protein: CASRFTGVPPEAFF
J gene: TRBJ1-1; clone size: NA; V gene: TRBV5-1; D gene: TRBD1; CDR3 DNA: TGCGCCAGCAGCTCCTTAACAGGGGAGACTGAAGCTTTCTTT; CDR3 protein: CASSSLTGETEAFF
J gene: TRBJ2-7; clone size: NA; V gene: TRBV11-2; D gene: TRBD1; CDR3 DNA: TGTGCCAGCAGCTTAGTGGGGGCGACAGGGCCCTACGAGCAGTACTTC; CDR3 protein: CASSLVGATGPYEQYF
J gene: TRBJ2-5; clone size: NA; V gene: TRBV2; D gene: TRBD2; CDR3 DNA: TGTGCCAGCAAGGCGGGAGGGACGGAGACCCAGTACTTC; CDR3 protein: CASKAGGTETQYF
J gene: TRBJ1-3; clone size: NA; V gene: TRBV30; D gene: TRBD1; CDR3 DNA: TGTGCCTGGAAACTTCCAGGGGGCTCTGGAAACACCATATATTTT; CDR3 protein: CAWKLPGGSGNTIYF
J gene: TRBJ2-1; clone size: NA; V gene: TRBV28; D gene: NA; CDR3 DNA: TGTGCCAGCAGTTCTAGGGCCCGCCGGGGGCAGTTCTTC; CDR3 protein: CASSSRARRGQFF
J gene: TRBJ2-7; clone size: NA; V gene: TRBV5-6; D gene: TRBD1; CDR3 DNA: TGTGCCAGCAGCTTGGCCGGGACAGGGGGAAATTACGAGCAGTACTTC; CDR3 protein: CASSLAGTGGNYEQYF
J gene: TRBJ2-3; clone size: NA; V gene: TRBV30; D gene: TRBD1; CDR3 DNA: TGTGCCGGAGGACAGGACTCGCAGTATTTT; CDR3 protein: CAGGQDSQYF
J gene: TRBJ1-3; clone size: NA; V gene: TRBV10-3; D gene: TRBD1; CDR3 DNA: TGTGCCATCAGTGAGTCGACAGGGCGTGGAAACACCATATATTTT; CDR3 protein: CAISESTGRGNTIYF
J gene: TRBJ2-7; clone size: few; V gene: TRBV6-5; D gene: NA; CDR3 DNA: TGTGCCAGCAGTAATACGGGTTACGAGCAGTACTTC; CDR3 protein: CASSNTGYEQYF
J gene: TRBJ1-1; clone size: NA; V gene: TRBV7-9; D gene: TRBD1; CDR3 DNA: TGTGCCAGCAGCTTAGTCGACAGGGATCGGGTGAGTGAAGCTTTCTTT; CDR3 protein: CASSLVDRDRVSEAFF
J gene: TRBJ2-5; clone size: NA; V gene: TRBV30; D gene: TRBD1; CDR3 DNA: TGTGCCTGGTTATACAGGGGGGAAGAGACCCAGTACTTC; CDR3 protein: CAWLYRGEETQYF
J gene: TRBJ2-1; clone size: NA; V gene: TRBV5-1; D gene: TRBD2; CDR3 DNA: TGCGCCAGCAGCTTGGTACTAGCGGGAGAGGGCAATGAGCAGTTCTTC; CDR3 protein: CASSLVLAGEGNEQFF
J gene: TRBJ1-1; clone size: NA; V gene: TRBV12-5; D gene: NA; CDR3 DNA: TGTGCTAGTGGTTTGAGCAGGGTCGGTCGCCCTGAAGCTTTCTTT; CDR3 protein: CASGLSRVGRPEAFF